This paragraph covers one T cell receptor (beta chain) sequence. The antigen is unknown. The sample belongs to a study of CD8+ T cells in alopecia areata. Study overall: Treated patients were given 5 to 10 mg oral tofacitinib twice daily.

After isolation, RNA underwent reverse transcription to generate cDNA as the sequencing template. Assay used: immunoSEQ multiplex PCR; TCRdb lists only in-frame clones, some missing. The sample has some 110,000 clones, 35% to 40% seen once; the top ten hold 3% to 3.5%. Whole-study results and caveats: Clonality was higher in lesional than normal scalp, especially in alopecia totalis/universalis. Scalp repertoires also include resident alphabeta T cells from normal skin.

The CDR3 length is 13 residues. V trimming: 2 bases; J trimming: 9 bases; junction bases outside the gene matches: 7. Germline CDR1 GTSNPN, CDR2 SVGIG (reference sequence). This chain joins TRBV30 and TRBJ1-1, with 9 bases fitting TRBD1. The sequenced sample was CD4+ T cells sorted from blood. This receptor was taken from a human donor with alopecia areata. Written as DNA, the CDR3 is TGTGCCTGGAGTCAGGACAGGGGCGTGAAAGCTTTCTTT. Translated: CAWSQDRGVKAFF.